A single T cell receptor (beta chain) is shown here with its context. Its antigen remains unknown. This sample was included in a study of cytomegalovirus exposure and HLA in healthy donors. Study-wide results and caveats: A link between a missense DCLRE1C variant and TCR beta V- and J-gene trimming emerged from a later analysis. In vitro testing confirmed a few CMV-associated chains as specific for CMV antigens. The authors later found HLA-associated TCR beta chains more clonally expanded than equally common others.

With 1 base removed from V and 5 bases from J, the gap between germline ends came to 8 bases. The CDR3 length is 12 residues. The germline gives CDR1 GTSNPN, CDR2 SVGIG (reference sequence). Amplification used 60 Vbeta primers and 13 Jbeta primers. TCRdb's table, derived via immunoSEQ multiplex PCR, lists solely in-frame clones and lacks some. The table lists approximately 100,000 clones, roughly 60% of them singletons. V usage is TRBV30 and J usage is TRBJ2-5; tentatively, D is TRBD1 (5 bases). Sequencing input: PBMCs. The TCR originated in a human donor in good health. The CDR3 loop reads CAWSAGQETQYF. The CDR3, as DNA: TGTGCCTGGAGTGCAGGGCAGGAGACCCAGTACTTC.